Each of the 19 T cell receptor beta chains below was sequenced from the same sample in a study of STAT3 mutations in large granular lymphocyte leukemia. Overall study findings and caveats: Every T-cell large granular lymphocyte leukemia patient had at least one immunodominant TCR beta clonotype.

These receptors are not linked to any known antigen. Sequencing was performed with immunoSEQ multiplex PCR; in TCRdb, only in-frame clones are kept and a portion is missing. The data contain roughly 40,000 clones, more than 70% of them seen just once; the ten biggest clones take up roughly 0.39%. Sequenced: PBMCs. These receptors originate from a human donor with T large granular lymphocyte leukemia. Some clones in this sample may be carry-over from other donors' samples.

The chain couples TRBV9 to TRBJ1-5; maybe TRBD1 (6 bases). CDR1 and CDR2 (germline): SGDLS, YYNGEE. Trimming cost V 4 bases and J 0 bases, with 11 bases left between them. The CDR3 is made up of 15 amino acids. Here the CDR3 DNA reads TGTGCCAGCAGCAGGACAGCCTATAGCAATCAGCCCCAGCATTTT. Encoded protein: CASSRTAYSNQPQHF.

The gene calls are TRBV5-1 and TRBJ1-2, with D perhaps matching TRBD1 (6 bases). The CDR3 runs 12 residues. With 6 bases removed from V and 3 bases from J, the gap between germline ends came to 9 bases. The germline V gene has CDR1 SGHRS and CDR2 YFSETQ. The CDR3 nucleotides read TGCGCCAGCACGGGGGCTGACTATGGCTACACCTTC. It is translated as CASTGADYGYTF.

V usage is TRBV4-3 and J usage is TRBJ1-2; possibly TRBD1 for D (5 bases). Looked up from germline, CDR1 is LGHNA and CDR2 is YSLEER. Deletions cut 5 bases from V and 3 bases from J, with 31 bases between. This CDR3 comprises 20 residues. The CDR3 bases are TGCGCCAGCAGCACCCCGGACCCAGGGCAGGTTGGGGCCGACCACTATGGCTACACCTTC. As protein: CASSTPDPGQVGADHYGYTF.

This clone was found once. This rearrangement joins TRBV5-1 to TRBJ2-3, with D maybe TRBD1 (6 bases). V was cut by 4 bases and J by 2 bases, with 11 bases left in between. Per germline, CDR1 SGHRS and CDR2 YFSETQ. CDR3 length equals 14 residues. In nucleotides, the CDR3 is TGCGCCAGCAGCCCGGCAGGGGCCACAGATACGCAGTATTTT. Its translation: CASSPAGATDTQYF.

This chain links TRBV5-1 with TRBJ1-1; D unresolved. V was pared by 6 bases and J by 1 base, with 10 bases between. Germline CDR1 reads SGHRS; CDR2 reads YFSETQ. The CDR3 is 13 residues long. The CDR3, as DNA: TGCGCCAGCACGGTTTGGGGGAACACTGAAGCTTTCTTT. Translation: CASTVWGNTEAFF.

By share, this clone counts as medium-sized. The V call is TRBV2, the J call TRBJ2-6; D gene ambiguous. V shed 6 bases and J shed 4 bases, with 7 bases lying between them. Germline CDR1 and CDR2: SNHLY and FYNNEI. The CDR3 contains 13 residues. This CDR3 reads CASSRGGANVLTF. CDR3 nucleotides: TGTGCCAGCAGCCGCGGCGGGGCCAACGTCCTGACTTTC.

Here the CDR3 reads CAISEPETDNSPLHF. CDR3 nucleotides: TGTGCCATCAGTGAGCCCGAGACAGATAATTCACCCCTCCACTTT. The chain links TRBV10-3 to TRBJ1-6, with D maybe TRBD1 (5 bases). In germline, CDR1 is ENHRY, CDR2 SYGVKD. V lost 2 bases to trimming and J lost 5 bases, with 10 bases between them. The CDR3 sequence is 15 residues long.

The V call is TRBV27, the J call TRBJ1-2; 7 nucleotides align to TRBD1. Germline V gene lookup returns CDR1 MNHEY and CDR2 SMNVEV (reference sequence). The junction had 23 bases not matched to a gene; V was cut back by 5 bases and J by 5 bases. The CDR3 covers 19 residues. The CDR3 is CASSTSGQAPHQIAYGYTF. In DNA, the CDR3 is TGTGCCAGCAGTACCTCAGGACAGGCGCCACACCAGATCGCATATGGCTACACCTTC.

The chain has TRBV12-5 and TRBJ2-1; either TRBD1 or TRBD2 may fit D (5 bases each). CDR1 and CDR2 (germline): LGHNT, FRNRAP. The CDR3 loop spans 15 amino acids. V was pared by 3 bases and J by 9 bases, with 18 bases between. The CDR3 sequence: CASGFGTTPIGEQFF. The CDR3 nucleotides are TGTGCTAGTGGTTTCGGGACCACACCGATCGGTGAGCAGTTCTTC.

This clone has just a few counts. V is TRBV6-1 and J is TRBJ2-7; D uncertain. Trimming shortened V by 1 base and J by 6 bases, and 7 bases separated the two germline ends. There are 12 residues in the CDR3. From germline, CDR1 is MNHNS and CDR2 SASEGT. The CDR3 reads CASSEGFAEQYV. The CDR3 DNA follows: TGTGCCAGCAGTGAAGGCTTCGCCGAGCAGTACGTC.

The J gene is TRBJ2-7, the V gene TRBV18, with TRBD1 matching over 7 bases. Germline V CDR1 and CDR2: KGHSH, LQKENI. The CDR3 contains 16 residues. After removal of 3 bases from V and 4 bases from J, the junction contained 12 bases not matched to a gene. CDR3: CASSPTGLNRGYEQYF. CDR3 coding DNA: TGTGCCAGCTCACCCACAGGGCTCAACAGGGGTTACGAGCAGTACTTC.

This clone was observed a few times. The rearrangement links TRBV6-1 to TRBJ1-5; D remains ambiguous. The CDR3 is 16 amino acids. With 0 bases removed from V and 4 bases from J, the gap between germline ends came to 13 bases. CDR1 MNHNS and CDR2 SASEGT come from the germline V gene. DNA of the CDR3: TGTGCCAGCAGTGAAGCTTGGTATTTGGCAAATCAGCCCCAGCATTTT. Protein: CASSEAWYLANQPQHF.

The V and J genes are TRBV9 and TRBJ2-6; D is undetermined. V lost 0 bases to trimming and J lost 0 bases, with 4 bases between them. Per germline, CDR1 SGDLS and CDR2 YYNGEE. This CDR3 spans 15 amino acids. The CDR3 region is CASSVGGSGANVLTF. As DNA, the CDR3 is TGTGCCAGCAGCGTAGGGGGCTCTGGGGCCAACGTCCTGACTTTC.

J is TRBJ1-5 and V is TRBV10-3; no clear D gene. This CDR3 has 15 residues. The germline gives CDR1 ENHRY, CDR2 SYGVKD. V lost 0 bases and J lost 1, with 7 bases in between. CDR3 coding DNA: TGTGCCATCAGTGAGTCGATCTTCAGCAATCAGCCCCAGCATTTT. Its protein is CAISESIFSNQPQHF.

CDR3 sequence: CASSQGRGRSPYNEQFF. The CDR3 coding sequence is TGTGCCAGCAGCCAAGGAAGGGGGCGCTCCCCCTACAATGAGCAGTTCTTC. This chain links TRBV4-2 with TRBJ2-1, with 7 bases aligning to TRBD1. The ends lost 1 base at V and 2 bases at J; junction bases unmatched: 8. Germline-derived CDR1 and CDR2 are LGHNA and YNFKEQ. CDR3 length: 17 residues.

CDR3 nucleotide sequence: TGCGCCAGCAGCAACCTACCGGGACAGGCGCCGTCTGGGGCCAACGTCCTGACTTTC. This sequence encodes CASSNLPGQAPSGANVLTF. The chain carries TRBV5-1 and TRBJ2-6; 8 positions match TRBD1. CDR1 SGHRS and CDR2 YFSETQ come from the germline V gene. Trimming at V came to 4 bases and at J to 1 base, leaving 13 bases not matched to a gene. The CDR3 is 19 residues long.

The gene calls are TRBV18 and TRBJ1-1; D unresolved. Between the trimmed V and J ends, which lost 0 bases and 1 base, there was a span of 3 bases. The CDR3 spans 13 residues. In germline, CDR1 is KGHSH, CDR2 LQKENI. Written as DNA, the CDR3 is TGTGCCAGCTCACCACCGGAGAACACTGAAGCTTTCTTT. Translated: CASSPPENTEAFF. The complete variable domain, with remaining parts taken from reference TRBV18 and TRBJ1-1, reads NAGVMQNPRHLVRRRGQEARLRCSPMKGHSHVYWYRQLPEEGLKFMVYLQKENIIDESGMPKERFSAEFPKEGPSILRIQQVVRGDSAAYFCASSPPENTEAFFGQGTRLTVV.

Comments on this clone: The sample carries other DNA sequences with the same CDR3. V is TRBV5-4 and J is TRBJ2-5, with a possible D match to TRBD1 (5 bases). Germline-derived CDR1 and CDR2 are SGHNT and YYREEE (reference sequence). The CDR3 is 13 amino acids. Trimming shortened V by 2 bases and J by 2 bases, and 7 bases separated the two germline ends. DNA for the CDR3: TGTGCCAGCAGCTTAGGACAACAAGAGACCCAGTACTTC. Its translation is CASSLGQQETQYF.

The rearrangement links TRBV27 to TRBJ1-3, with 7 bases fitting TRBD1. Germline V lookup: CDR1 MNHEY, CDR2 SMNVEV (reference sequence). This CDR3 has 13 amino acids. Trimming removed 5 bases from V and 8 bases from J; junction bases left unmatched: 6. CDR3 coding DNA: TGTGCCAGCAGTCCGAACAGGGGTCACACCATATATTTT. Translation gives CASSPNRGHTIYF.